This entry lists 19 T cell receptor beta chains sequenced from one sample in a study of shared clonotypes between healthy human individuals. Sequenced by immunoSEQ multiplex PCR; TCRdb stores in-frame clones only, minus some. The sample lists around 350,000 clones; less than 75% were seen once. Input material: memory CD4+ T cells sorted from blood. The sample's subset: CD45RA-negative fraction. These receptors were taken from a man in his thirties or forties in good health.

The chain carries TRBV9 and TRBJ2-7; D not resolved. CDR1 is SGDLS and CDR2 is YYNGEE in the germline V gene. The CDR3 loop spans 15 amino acids. V was clipped by 0 bases and J by 1 base, with 11 bases between them. In DNA, the CDR3 is TGTGCCAGCAGCGTAGCCCCGGCTGGATCCTACGAGCAGTACTTC. Translating it yields CASSVAPAGSYEQYF.

The V and J genes are TRBV11-2 and TRBJ2-1; 13 bases are a match to TRBD2. Germline assignment: CDR1 SGHAT and CDR2 FQNNGV. This CDR3 region has 14 residues. V trimming: 4 bases; J trimming: 10 bases; junction bases outside the gene matches: 4. The CDR3: CASSSLAGGGEQFF. CDR3 nucleotide sequence: TGTGCCAGCAGCTCACTAGCGGGAGGGGGAGAGCAGTTCTTC.

V and J are TRBV5-1 and TRBJ2-5; D call uncertain. Germline values: CDR1 SGHRS, CDR2 YFSETQ. This CDR3 is 14 amino acids long. The V end was cut by 0 bases, the J end by 1 base, with 7 bases between. DNA of the CDR3: TGCGCCAGCAGCTTGGTGCTTAGCCAAGAGACCCAGTACTTC. Protein sequence: CASSLVLSQETQYF.

The rearrangement links TRBV11-2 to TRBJ2-1; weak D call: TRBD1 (5 bases). Germline-derived CDR1 and CDR2 are SGHAT and FQNNGV. This CDR3 has 15 amino acids. V gave up 3 bases and J gave up 2 bases, with 11 bases separating them. The CDR3 region has the DNA TGTGCCAGCAGCTTCACAGGAAATACCTACAATGAGCAGTTCTTC. Its translation: CASSFTGNTYNEQFF.

The chain joins TRBV5-1 to TRBJ1-3, with D possibly TRBD1 on 6 matching bases. V dropped 1 base and J dropped 0 bases, with 14 bases sitting between them. Germline lookup yields CDR1 SGHRS and CDR2 YFSETQ. There are 17 residues in the CDR3. CDR3 amino acids: CASSLQDSTISGNTIYF. The CDR3 DNA is TGCGCCAGCAGCTTGCAGGACAGCACCATCTCTGGAAACACCATATATTTT.

This clone was recorded only once. Different DNA sequences within this sample yield the same CDR3. The chain recombines TRBV28 with TRBJ2-3, with 7 bases that match TRBD1. The CDR3 spans 13 residues. Per germline, CDR1 MDHEN and CDR2 SYDVKM. J was trimmed by 4 bases and V by 8 bases; bases with no gene match: 6. The CDR3 DNA reads TGTGCCAGCTCCCGGCAGGGGGCAGATACGCAGTATTTT. It is translated as CASSRQGADTQYF.

This chain links TRBV11-2 with TRBJ2-3; D is perhaps TRBD1 (6 bases). The germline V gene has CDR1 SGHAT and CDR2 FQNNGV. Between the trimmed V and J ends, which lost 2 bases and 4 bases, there was a span of 10 bases. The length of the CDR3 is 14 residues. The CDR3 region is CASSLIRGPDTQYF. The DNA of the CDR3 is TGTGCCAGCAGCTTAATCAGGGGCCCAGATACGCAGTATTTT.

This rearrangement joins TRBV7-2 to TRBJ2-2; D unclear. Per germline, CDR1 SGHTA and CDR2 FQGNSA. The CDR3 sequence is 15 residues long. V was trimmed by 6 bases and J by 4 bases, leaving 15 bases between them. CDR3 sequence: CASRTGLGFTGELFF. The DNA for the CDR3 is TGTGCCAGCAGGACCGGGCTAGGGTTCACCGGGGAGCTGTTTTTT.

This clone was picked up one time. The chain recombines TRBV27 with TRBJ2-1; D remains ambiguous. The CDR3 extends over 16 amino acids. Germline lookup yields CDR1 MNHEY and CDR2 SMNVEV (reference sequence). With 5 bases removed from V and 0 bases from J, the gap between germline ends came to 14 bases. The DNA for the CDR3 is TGTGCCAGCAGTACCACTCTTGCGGCCTCCTACAATGAGCAGTTCTTC. It is translated as CASSTTLAASYNEQFF.

The chain carries TRBV7-6 and TRBJ2-3, with 10 bases matching TRBD2. Losses at the gene ends were 0 bases for V and 0 bases for J; bases not matched to a gene: 9. The CDR3 consists of 19 residues. The germline V gene has CDR1 SGHVS and CDR2 FNYEAQ. CDR3 loop: CASSLAPSGSGVSTDTQYF. The CDR3 DNA reads TGTGCCAGCAGCTTAGCGCCTAGCGGGAGTGGGGTGAGCACAGATACGCAGTATTTT.

The rearrangement links TRBV15 to TRBJ1-2; D gene unclear. From germline, CDR1 is LNHNV and CDR2 YYDKDF (reference sequence). This CDR3 has 14 amino acids. V gave up 0 bases and J gave up 8 bases, with 13 bases separating them. CDR3 bases: TGTGCCACCAGCAGAGACGATCAAGTAAGAGGCTACACCTTC. Protein: CATSRDDQVRGYTF.

V gene TRBV6-1 combines with J gene TRBJ2-7; no reliable D call. Germline loops: CDR1 MNHNS, CDR2 SASEGT. This CDR3 contains 13 residues. Trimming stripped 7 bases from V and 3 bases from J, with 13 bases between. For the CDR3, the DNA is TGTGCCAGCACAGTCCAGATCTTCTACGAGCAGTACTTC. Translation gives CASTVQIFYEQYF.

A single count supports this clone. The chain has TRBV5-1 and TRBJ2-7, with TRBD1 matching 9 bases. V was pared by 4 bases and J by 0 bases, with 8 bases of the junction left unmatched. Germline V CDR1 and CDR2: SGHRS, YFSETQ. The CDR3 has 16 residues. The CDR3 is CASSSGDRATSYEQYF. In DNA, the CDR3 is TGCGCCAGCAGCAGCGGGGACAGGGCTACCTCCTACGAGCAGTACTTC.

This clone showed up many times. The V call is TRBV5-5, the J call TRBJ1-1, with D unclear. V shed 0 bases and J shed 4 bases, with 13 bases lying between them. Germline CDR1 and CDR2: SGHKS and YYEKEE (reference sequence). There are 15 residues in the CDR3. Here the CDR3 DNA reads TGTGCCAGCAGCTTGGTTGGGAGTTGGAGCACTGAAGCTTTCTTT. Translation: CASSLVGSWSTEAFF.

This sequence joins TRBV6-6 and TRBJ2-7; TRBD1 agrees at 8 bases. V gave up 2 bases and J gave up 3 bases; unmatched junction bases: 0. Germline lookup yields CDR1 MNHNY and CDR2 SVGAGI (reference sequence). The CDR3 totals 13 residues. The CDR3 reads CASSYDRGYEQYF. CDR3 coding DNA: TGTGCCAGCAGTTACGACAGGGGCTACGAGCAGTACTTC.

The chain is built from TRBV19 and TRBJ2-1; possibly TRBD2 for D (6 bases). This CDR3 has 13 amino acids. Germline V gene sequence: CDR1 LNHDA, CDR2 SQIVND (reference sequence). V lost 7 bases and J 5 bases, leaving 12 bases between the germline ends. The CDR3 nucleotides are TGTGCCAGTAAGATCGGGGGAGACAATGAGCAGTTCTTC. Protein sequence: CASKIGGDNEQFF.

This chain connects TRBV4-1 to TRBJ2-3; D is possibly TRBD2 (6 bases). The germline V gene has CDR1 MGHRA and CDR2 YSYEKL. This CDR3 is built from 17 residues. The V end was cut by 4 bases, the J end by 0 bases, with 17 bases between. The CDR3, as DNA: TGCGCCAGCAGCCTCGGGGTCGGGGGAACTAGCACAGATACGCAGTATTTT. It codes for CASSLGVGGTSTDTQYF.

The chain combines TRBV6-1 with TRBJ1-2; D unclear. The CDR3 totals 12 residues. The germline CDR1 and CDR2 sequences are MNHNS and SASEGT. Trimming shortened V by 6 bases and J by 8 bases, and 13 bases separated the two germline ends. CDR3 in amino acids: CASRAGDGGYTF. DNA for the CDR3: TGTGCCAGCAGGGCAGGCGATGGGGGCTACACCTTC.

The chain has TRBV2 and TRBJ2-7, with 9 bases identical to TRBD1. The germline gives CDR1 SNHLY, CDR2 FYNNEI. This CDR3 is 14 amino acids long. The V and J ends lost 6 bases and 5 bases, in that order; junction bases with no gene match: 8. The CDR3 sequence is CASSQQGALDEQYF. The DNA of the CDR3 is TGTGCCAGCAGCCAACAGGGGGCGCTTGACGAGCAGTACTTC.